The 18 T cell receptor beta chains in this list originate from one sample, sequenced in a study of OX40 agonist ivuxolimab in advanced cancers. Sequencing used immunoSEQ multiplex PCR; TCRdb keeps in-frame clones, though not all of them. The table lists more than 55,000 clones, 80% to 95% of them singletons. Specimen: CD4+ or CD8+ T cells sorted from blood, collected in a trial of the OX40 agonist ivuxolimab. Source of these receptors: an adult with an advanced solid tumor such as melanoma, head and neck, liver or kidney cancer.

This clone was observed a single time. CDR3 DNA sequence: TGCGCCAGCAGCAGTTCAACGGGACCCTACGAGCAGTACTTC. Its translation: CASSSSTGPYEQYF. This chain links TRBV5-1 with TRBJ2-7; D may correspond to TRBD1 or TRBD2 (5 bases each). The length of the CDR3 is 14 residues. Looked up from germline, CDR1 is SGHRS and CDR2 is YFSETQ. The V gene lost 4 bases and the J gene lost 2 bases, with 13 bases spanning the gap. Based on the CDR3 plus reference TRBV5-1 and TRBJ2-7, the full variable domain is KAGVTQTPRYLIKTRGQQVTLSCSPISGHRSVSWYQQTPGQGLQFLFEYFSETQRNKGNFPGRFSGRQFSNSRSEMNVSTLELGDSALYLCASSSSTGPYEQYFGPGTRLTVT.

CDR3 coding DNA: TGTGCCAGCAGCTTAGGCGACAGGGGGTTCACCCTCCACTTT. Translating it yields CASSLGDRGFTLHF. The chain employs TRBV7-9 and TRBJ1-6; 9 bases are shared with TRBD1. The V gene end was trimmed by 1 base and the J gene end by 14 bases; junction bases not matched to a gene: 6. Germline V gene sequence: CDR1 SEHNR, CDR2 FQNEAQ (reference sequence). The CDR3 is 14 residues long.

The chain joins TRBV4-3 to TRBJ2-7; D is uncertain. Germline loops: CDR1 LGHNA, CDR2 YSLEER. The CDR3 sequence is 13 residues long. V lost 6 bases and J 0 bases, leaving 9 bases between the germline ends. In nucleotides, the CDR3 is TGCGCCAGCAGTCCGACCGTCTCCTACGAGCAGTACTTC. Protein product: CASSPTVSYEQYF.

The chain recombines TRBV7-9 with TRBJ2-3, with 11 bases aligning to TRBD1. Germline V CDR1 and CDR2: SEHNR, FQNEAQ (reference sequence). The CDR3 sequence is 17 residues long. The J segment lost 5 bases and the V segment lost 5 bases, leaving 12 bases of the junction unmatched. For the CDR3, the DNA is TGTGCCAGCAGCCTATCCCAGGACAGGGGGCTTATAGATACGCAGTATTTT. Translating gives CASSLSQDRGLIDTQYF.

As for this clone: This sample includes further DNA sequences coding for the same CDR3. V and J are TRBV27 and TRBJ2-7, with D maybe TRBD1 (6 bases). The V end lost 2 bases, the J end lost 1 base, and 9 bases lay between the germline ends. Germline loops: CDR1 MNHEY, CDR2 SMNVEV (reference sequence). The CDR3 runs to 14 residues. CDR3 sequence reads: CASSLGQGSYEQYF. CDR3 coding DNA: TGTGCCAGCAGTTTAGGGCAGGGGTCCTACGAGCAGTACTTC.

This chain connects TRBV9 to TRBJ2-5; D not certain. The germline V gene has CDR1 SGDLS and CDR2 YYNGEE. The CDR3 runs to 13 residues. Trimming stripped 0 bases from V and 0 bases from J, with 3 bases between. This CDR3 reads CASSVDDQETQYF. In DNA, the CDR3 is TGTGCCAGCAGCGTAGACGACCAAGAGACCCAGTACTTC.

J is TRBJ1-2 and V is TRBV27; 8 nucleotides agree with TRBD1. CDR3 size: 16 residues. With 4 bases clipped from V and 0 bases from J, the junction kept 7 bases outside the gene matches. Germline V gives CDR1 MNHEY, CDR2 SMNVEV (reference sequence). CDR3 amino acids: CASSSRTGQANYGYTF. CDR3 in DNA: TGTGCCAGCAGTTCCCGGACAGGGCAAGCTAACTATGGCTACACCTTC.

This rearrangement joins TRBV2 to TRBJ1-4, with D unresolved. This CDR3 region has 13 residues. CDR1 and CDR2 from the germline V gene are SNHLY and FYNNEI. Trimming removed 1 base from V and 6 bases from J, with 6 bases in between. The CDR3 region has the DNA TGTGCCAGCAGTGAAGTCCCATATGAAAAACTGTTTTTT. It yields the protein CASSEVPYEKLFF.

This clone turned up a few times. J is TRBJ1-5 and V is TRBV4-3; D call uncertain. The CDR3 consists of 14 residues. Trimming removed 1 base from V and 1 base from J, with 5 bases in between. CDR1 and CDR2 from the germline V gene are LGHNA and YSLEER. The CDR3 region has the DNA TGCGCCAGCAGCCAAGGAGGGAGCAATCAGCCCCAGCATTTT. Protein product: CASSQGGSNQPQHF.

This rearrangement joins TRBV7-9 to TRBJ2-1; TRBD1 matches at 9 bases. The CDR3 is 16 amino acids. Germline CDR1 reads SEHNR; CDR2 reads FQNEAQ (reference sequence). V gave up 5 bases and J gave up 4 bases; unmatched junction bases: 9. The CDR3 sequence is CASSNTGGTNYNEQFF. CDR3 coding DNA: TGTGCCAGCAGCAACACAGGGGGCACTAATTACAATGAGCAGTTCTTC.

This clone was observed a single time. The V call is TRBV19, the J call TRBJ1-1, with TRBD1 matching over 7 bases. This CDR3 contains 14 residues. Per the germline V gene, CDR1 is LNHDA and CDR2 is SQIVND (reference sequence). Losses at the gene ends were 7 bases for V and 1 base for J; bases not matched to a gene: 6. Here the CDR3 DNA reads TGTGCCAGTATCTGGGGGACAGCGAACACTGAAGCTTTCTTT. Its translation: CASIWGTANTEAFF.

The chain has TRBV9 and TRBJ1-5; the D gene is possibly TRBD1 (6 bases). The CDR3 extends over 14 amino acids. The germline V gene encodes CDR1 SGDLS and CDR2 YYNGEE. V lost 3 bases and J 4 bases, leaving 11 bases between the germline ends. In nucleotides, the CDR3 is TGTGCCAGCAGCGGGCAGGGGCTGAATCAGCCCCAGCATTTT. Amino acids: CASSGQGLNQPQHF.

The V and J genes are TRBV6-5 and TRBJ2-7, with 11 nucleotides matching TRBD2. CDR3 length equals 15 residues. Germline V gene data show CDR1 as MNHEY and CDR2 as SVGAGI. The junction had 5 bases not matched to a gene; V was cut back by 7 bases and J by 0 bases. CDR3 region: CASTLAGGFSYEQYF. The CDR3 region has the DNA TGTGCCAGCACCTTAGCGGGAGGGTTCTCCTACGAGCAGTACTTC.

The V gene is TRBV19, the J gene TRBJ2-7, with TRBD2 matching over 7 bases. After removal of 1 base from V and 1 base from J, the junction contained 10 bases not matched to a gene. The CDR3 consists of 17 residues. Looked up from germline, CDR1 is LNHDA and CDR2 is SQIVND (reference sequence). The CDR3 region is CASSIGGRGIASYEQYF. The CDR3 nucleotides read TGTGCCAGTAGTATAGGAGGGAGGGGAATTGCATCCTACGAGCAGTACTTC.

This sequence joins TRBV20-1 and TRBJ2-7, with D possibly being TRBD2 (5 bases). CDR1 and CDR2 from the germline V gene are DFQATT and SNEGSKA (reference sequence). The CDR3 consists of 11 residues. Trimming stripped 3 bases from V and 7 bases from J, with 10 bases between. The CDR3, as DNA: TGCAGTGCTAGGTCCAGCGGAGAGCAGTACTTC. Its protein is CSARSSGEQYF.

The chain links TRBV14 to TRBJ2-5; 8 bases agree with TRBD1. Trimming removed 3 bases from V and 5 bases from J; junction bases left unmatched: 2. CDR1 is SGHDN and CDR2 is FVKESK in the germline V gene. This CDR3 has 13 residues. In DNA, the CDR3 is TGTGCCAGCAGCCAGGACAGGGAGGAGACCCAGTACTTC. This gives the protein CASSQDREETQYF.

The sample holds one count of this clone. The rearrangement uses TRBV6-4 and TRBJ2-1, with D perhaps matching TRBD1 or TRBD2 (5 bases each). In germline, CDR1 is MRHNA, CDR2 SNTAGT. Trimming took off 4 bases at V and 8 bases at J, with 15 bases between the two ends. CDR3 length equals 14 residues. The CDR3 sequence is CASSASGTFHEQFF. In DNA, the CDR3 is TGTGCCAGCAGTGCATCCGGGACGTTCCATGAGCAGTTCTTC.

V gene TRBV14 combines with J gene TRBJ1-1, with D hard to call. This CDR3 spans 13 amino acids. From germline, CDR1 is SGHDN and CDR2 FVKESK. Trimming cost V 4 bases and J 4 bases, with 10 bases left between them. CDR3 protein: CASSPRGITEAFF. CDR3 in DNA: TGTGCCAGCAGCCCCCGGGGTATCACTGAAGCTTTCTTT. The full variable domain, in which reference TRBV14 and TRBJ1-1 provide the parts outside the CDR3, is EAGVTQFPSHSVIEKGQTVTLRCDPISGHDNLYWYRRVMGKEIKFLLHFVKESKQDESGMPNNRFLAERTGGTYSTLKVQPAELEDSGVYFCASSPRGITEAFFGQGTRLTVV.